Shown below are 29 T cell receptor beta chains from a single sample sequenced in a study of identical twins. TCRdb re-derived calls from the 5' RACE reads in MiXCR, one entry per CDR3 protein. The repertoire holds some 500,000 distinct CDR3 sequences, with approximately 15% as singletons. The sample also formed part of further work on yellow fever vaccine responses in identical twins.

The sequencing sample was made of CD4+ T cells sorted from blood. These receptors came from a woman under 30 in good health.

This clonotype was recorded a few times. This chain connects TRBV6-1 to TRBJ1-1; perhaps TRBD1 as D (5 bases). V gave up 7 bases and J gave up 6 bases, with 12 bases separating them. The CDR3 length is 12 residues. The germline gives CDR1 MNHNS, CDR2 SASEGT. CDR3 in DNA: TGTGCCAGCACTCAACGGGGGTCTGAAGCTTTCTTT. It encodes CASTQRGSEAFF.

This clonotype was counted at least ten times. J is TRBJ2-5 and V is TRBV10-3; 11 nucleotides agree with TRBD2. V was pared by 7 bases and J by 2 bases, with 6 bases of the junction left unmatched. This CDR3 spans 15 amino acids. CDR1 is ENHRY and CDR2 is SYGVKD in the germline V gene. This chain's CDR3 is CAITGIAGGQETQYF. The CDR3 DNA is TGTGCCATCACGGGAATAGCGGGAGGGCAAGAGACCCAGTACTTC.

The chain employs TRBV29-1 and TRBJ2-7, with D maybe TRBD2 (5 bases). Trimming shortened V by 4 bases and J by 1 base, and 14 bases separated the two germline ends. Germline V gene data show CDR1 as SQVTM and CDR2 as ANQGSEA. The CDR3 is made up of 14 amino acids. The CDR3 region is CSVASAGPSYEQYF. For the CDR3, the DNA is TGCAGCGTTGCTTCGGCGGGCCCTTCCTACGAGCAGTACTTC.

This chain links TRBV7-9 with TRBJ2-1; 7 positions match TRBD2. The CDR3 is 16 amino acids. Trimming removed 4 bases from V and 0 bases from J; junction bases left unmatched: 6. Germline V gene lookup returns CDR1 SEHNR and CDR2 FQNEAQ (reference sequence). In DNA, the CDR3 is TGTGCCAGCAGCTCCAGCGGGGTAAGCTCCTACAATGAGCAGTTCTTC. Translated, it gives CASSSSGVSSYNEQFF.

This clonotype was detected ten times or more. The chain joins TRBV10-3 to TRBJ2-1, with 9 bases lining up with TRBD1. Germline loops: CDR1 ENHRY, CDR2 SYGVKD. This CDR3 is 15 amino acids long. The J segment lost 3 bases and the V segment lost 10 bases, leaving 10 bases of the junction unmatched. In nucleotides, the CDR3 is TGTGCCAGCACGCCGGGACAGGGTAACTACAATGAGCAGTTCTTC. Its translation: CASTPGQGNYNEQFF.

This clonotype was counted at least ten times. The V and J genes are TRBV12-3 or TRBV12-4 and TRBJ2-1; TRBD2 is a possible D gene (6 bases). The CDR3 covers 14 residues. The germline V and J ends were trimmed by 6 bases and 0 bases, with 9 bases remaining between them. CDR3 coding DNA: TGTGCCAGCAGAAAACTAGCCTCCTACAATGAGCAGTTCTTC. It is translated as CASRKLASYNEQFF.

This clonotype showed up just a few times. The genes are TRBV20-1 and TRBJ2-1, with D unclear. The V end lost 1 base, the J end lost 0 bases, and 7 bases lay between the germline ends. CDR3 length: 14 residues. Germline CDR1 DFQATT, CDR2 SNEGSKA (reference sequence). The CDR3 coding sequence is TGCAGTGCTAGAGTACCGAGCTCCTACAATGAGCAGTTCTTC. This encodes CSARVPSSYNEQFF.

The chain joins TRBV28 to TRBJ2-7; TRBD1 agrees at 8 bases. This CDR3 is 13 amino acids long. Trimming removed 7 bases from V and 2 bases from J; junction bases left unmatched: 4. Germline V gives CDR1 MDHEN, CDR2 SYDVKM. The CDR3 region is CASIMTGAYEQYF. The CDR3 nucleotides are TGTGCCAGCATAATGACAGGGGCCTACGAGCAGTACTTC. The whole variable domain, filled in from reference TRBV28 and TRBJ2-7, reads DVKVTQSSRYLVKRTGEKVFLECVQDMDHENMFWYRQDPGLGLRLIYFSYDVKMKEKGDIPEGYSVSREKKERFSLILESASTNQTSMYLCASIMTGAYEQYFGPGTRLTVT.

The rearrangement joins TRBV5-1 to TRBJ2-7; TRBD1 aligns across 9 bases. Germline V lookup: CDR1 SGHRS, CDR2 YFSETQ. V lost 4 bases to trimming and J lost 6 bases; unmatched junction nucleotides: 11. The CDR3 length is 15 residues. The CDR3 nucleotides are TGCGCCAGCAGCGATGGTACAGGGGGCAGAGCCGAGCAGTACTTC. This sequence encodes CASSDGTGGRAEQYF.

The chain couples TRBV28 to TRBJ2-3; 8 positions match TRBD2. V shed 4 bases and J 8 bases; nucleotides not matched to a gene: 8. The germline CDR1 and CDR2 sequences are MDHEN and SYDVKM. CDR3 length: 14 residues. The CDR3 DNA is TGTGCCAGCAGTTCTACCGCAAGCGGGAGTACGCAGTATTTT. Translation: CASSSTASGSTQYF. Supplemented by reference TRBV28 and TRBJ2-3, the full variable domain reads DVKVTQSSRYLVKRTGEKVFLECVQDMDHENMFWYRQDPGLGLRLIYFSYDVKMKEKGDIPEGYSVSREKKERFSLILESASTNQTSMYLCASSSTASGSTQYFGPGTRLTVL.

V and J are TRBV27 and TRBJ2-7; D is ambiguous. This CDR3 has 14 amino acids. V gave up 5 bases and J gave up 5 bases, with 16 bases separating them. Looked up from germline, CDR1 is MNHEY and CDR2 is SMNVEV (reference sequence). CDR3: CASSDRASKDEQYF. Written as DNA, the CDR3 is TGTGCCAGCAGTGACCGGGCTAGTAAAGACGAGCAGTACTTC.

The table lists this clonotype with many counts. The V and J genes are TRBV4-2 and TRBJ2-3; 8 bases align to TRBD2. Germline loops: CDR1 LGHNA, CDR2 YNFKEQ. This CDR3 is built from 17 residues. V trimming: 4 bases; J trimming: 5 bases; junction bases outside the gene matches: 14. Here the CDR3 reads CASSRASGGPNGDTQYF. CDR3 sequence (DNA): TGTGCCAGCAGCCGAGCCAGCGGGGGCCCGAACGGAGATACGCAGTATTTT.

V gene TRBV20-1 combines with J gene TRBJ2-5; D assignment may be TRBD1 or TRBD2 (5 bases each). The CDR3 is 13 amino acids. Trimming cost V 6 bases and J 2 bases, with 13 bases left between them. Germline V gene lookup returns CDR1 DFQATT and CDR2 SNEGSKA (reference sequence). The CDR3 is CSARDVQQETQYF. The CDR3 DNA is TGCAGTGCGAGGGACGTCCAACAAGAGACCCAGTACTTC.

This clonotype has more than one count but fewer than ten. This rearrangement joins TRBV11-2 to TRBJ2-3; no firm D call. There are 15 residues in the CDR3. V gave up 2 bases and J gave up 2 bases, with 11 bases separating them. CDR1 is SGHAT and CDR2 is FQNNGV in the germline V gene. The CDR3 region has the DNA TGTGCCAGCAGCTTAATTCTTCAGAACACAGATACGCAGTATTTT. It encodes CASSLILQNTDTQYF.

V and J are TRBV6-4 and TRBJ2-1; TRBD1 matches at 11 bases. Trimming at V came to 5 bases and at J to 8 bases, leaving 5 bases not matched to a gene. From germline, CDR1 is MRHNA and CDR2 SNTAGT. The CDR3 consists of 14 residues. The CDR3 coding sequence is TGTGCCAGCAGTACCGGGACAGGGGGTTATGAGCAGTTCTTC. Translating gives CASSTGTGGYEQFF.

This clonotype was counted only a few times. The chain employs TRBV24-1 and TRBJ1-5, with no clear D. Per the germline V gene, CDR1 is KGHDR and CDR2 is SFDVKD. This CDR3 contains 14 residues. The ends were cut back, 4 bases at V and 5 bases at J, with 11 bases in the middle. The DNA for the CDR3 is TGTGCCACCAGTGAGTCCACGGTGTATCAGCCCCAGCATTTT. This gives the protein CATSESTVYQPQHF.

The sample holds many counts of this clonotype. The CDR3: CASSLGATGYQPQHF. DNA for the CDR3: TGTGCCAGCAGCTTGGGGGCGACAGGTTATCAGCCCCAGCATTTT. The chain employs TRBV5-8 and TRBJ1-5; perhaps TRBD1 as D (6 bases). The CDR3 runs to 15 residues. Trimming shortened V by 0 bases and J by 5 bases, and 12 bases separated the two germline ends. The germline gives CDR1 SGHTS, CDR2 YDEGEE.

The V gene is TRBV7-2, the J gene TRBJ2-6; no reliable D call. The V and J ends lost 5 bases and 0 bases respectively, with 11 bases between them. Germline V gene lookup returns CDR1 SGHTA and CDR2 FQGNSA. The CDR3 length is 16 residues. DNA for the CDR3: TGTGCCAGCAGCCGTCCGACACCCTCTGGGGCCAACGTCCTGACTTTC. Protein product: CASSRPTPSGANVLTF. Drawing the rest from reference TRBV7-2 and TRBJ2-6, the complete variable domain is GAGVSQSPSNKVTEKGKDVELRCDPISGHTALYWYRQSLGQGLEFLIYFQGNSAPDKSGLPSDRFSAERTGGSVSTLTIQRTQQEDSAVYLCASSRPTPSGANVLTFGAGSRLTVL.

This clonotype appeared a few times. J is TRBJ2-3 and V is TRBV7-2; TRBD2 matches at 8 bases. The germline V gene encodes CDR1 SGHTA and CDR2 FQGNSA. The V gene end was trimmed by 4 bases and the J gene end by 5 bases; junction bases not matched to a gene: 11. CDR3 length: 16 residues. The CDR3: CASSSLGAGVEDTQYF. The CDR3 DNA follows: TGTGCCAGCAGCTCCCTTGGAGCGGGAGTTGAAGATACGCAGTATTTT.

The chain links TRBV29-1 to TRBJ2-4; a possible D gene is TRBD2 (7 bases). Germline CDR1 reads SQVTM; CDR2 reads ANQGSEA. With 7 bases removed from V and 2 bases from J, the gap between germline ends came to 12 bases. This CDR3 region has 13 residues. The CDR3 is CSAEGGSKNIQYF. CDR3 DNA sequence: TGCAGCGCTGAGGGGGGGTCCAAAAACATTCAGTACTTC.

The rearrangement links TRBV30 to TRBJ2-7; 10 nucleotides agree with TRBD2. CDR3 length: 13 residues. With V trimmed by 3 bases and J by 7 bases, 6 bases remained unmatched. Germline CDR1 GTSNPN, CDR2 SVGIG (reference sequence). CDR3 nucleotide sequence: TGTGCCTGGAGGCTAGCGGGAGAGGGGGAGCAGTACTTC. Its translation: CAWRLAGEGEQYF.

This clonotype occurred once. At one boundary the junction diverges from the germline segment, which might be a read error. V and J are TRBV12-3 or TRBV12-4 and TRBJ2-4; D may be TRBD2 (6 bases). The CDR3 covers 18 residues. The CDR3 coding sequence is TGTGCCATCAGTTTAGCGCTAATAGCGACTAGGGCCAAAAACATTCAGTACTTC. This sequence encodes CAISLALIATRAKNIQYF.

This clonotype was seen a handful of times. The chain couples TRBV15 to TRBJ2-2; the D gene is possibly TRBD1 (5 bases). CDR1 and CDR2 (germline): LNHNV, YYDKDF (reference sequence). V lost 4 bases and J lost 11, with 11 bases in between. The CDR3 spans 12 residues. The CDR3 protein is CATSTNTGELFF. In nucleotides, the CDR3 is TGTGCCACCAGCACGAATACAGGCGAGCTGTTTTTT.

This clonotype was found many times. The chain combines TRBV27 with TRBJ2-3, with D possibly TRBD1 on 5 matching bases. The length of the CDR3 is 14 residues. V gave up 5 bases and J gave up 0 bases, with 9 bases separating them. CDR1 MNHEY and CDR2 SMNVEV come from the germline V gene (reference sequence). The CDR3 bases are TGTGCCAGCAGTAAAGGGGCTAGCACAGATACGCAGTATTTT. It specifies CASSKGASTDTQYF.

J is TRBJ1-1 and V is TRBV4-3; 8 nucleotides line up with TRBD1. Trimming took 0 bases from V and 3 from J; bases not matched to a gene: 12. The CDR3 contains 18 residues. CDR1 is LGHNA, CDR2 YSLEER, per germline. CDR3 in DNA: TGCGCCAGCAGCCAAGAGCTAGTCTTTCAGGGGGCGGACACTGAAGCTTTCTTT. Amino acids: CASSQELVFQGADTEAFF.

This clonotype was detected ten times or more. V is TRBV5-1 and J is TRBJ1-3; D unclear. V gave up 3 bases and J gave up 0 bases, with 10 bases separating them. The CDR3 runs to 15 residues. From germline, CDR1 is SGHRS and CDR2 YFSETQ. The CDR3 sequence: CASSWSPDSGNTIYF. The CDR3 nucleotides are TGCGCCAGCAGCTGGAGCCCAGACTCTGGAAACACCATATATTTT.

In this sample, this clonotype turned up a few times. The V call is TRBV6-1, the J call TRBJ2-3; 13 nucleotides align to TRBD2. In germline, CDR1 is MNHNS, CDR2 SASEGT. J gave up 1 base and V 7 bases, and 5 bases lay outside the gene matches. The CDR3 spans 16 residues. The CDR3 DNA follows: TGTGCCAGCAATGGACTAGCGGGGGTTGGCACAGATACGCAGTATTTT. Translation gives CASNGLAGVGTDTQYF.

J is TRBJ1-5 and V is TRBV28; D gene unclear. Trimming removed 5 bases at V and 2 bases at J, with 13 bases between. CDR1 MDHEN and CDR2 SYDVKM come from the germline V gene. The CDR3 contains 15 residues. The CDR3 DNA reads as TGTGCCAGCAGTGGCCGGGCGGCTGGCAATCAGCCCCAGCATTTT. Translating gives CASSGRAAGNQPQHF.

The chain links TRBV20-1 to TRBJ1-2; 7 positions agree with TRBD1. The length of the CDR3 is 15 residues. Germline CDR1 is DFQATT and CDR2 is SNEGSKA (reference sequence). Trimming took 3 bases from V and 4 from J; bases not matched to a gene: 11. The CDR3 region is CSARAETGSSYGYTF. The CDR3 DNA sequence: TGCAGTGCTAGGGCGGAGACAGGGAGTTCCTATGGCTACACCTTC.